A single sample gave rise to the 3 T cell receptor beta chains below, sequenced in a study of T cells in Graves' hyperthyroidism and ophthalmopathy (dated by TCRdb to the late 2010s). The method was multiplex PCR. Sequencer: Illumina HiSeq 2000. The TCR beta CDR3 regions were amplified from RNA transcripts. The first round of RT-PCR for the TCR CDR3 was performed with the HTBI primer set and the Qiagen OneStep RT-PCR kit. TCRdb trimmed public reads at Q25 via fastp, called clones via MiXCR and kept in-frame beta chains. Rows merge per CDR3 protein into single entries with the most common DNA and genes. For this sample there are hundreds of thousands of distinct CDR3 sequences; approximately 15% appear just once. Jointly, the top ten make up around 4.5% of the sample. Sequencing used blood. Receptors were obtained from a woman aged 40 to 55 with Graves' ophthalmopathy.

This clonotype was counted many times. This sequence joins TRBV27 and TRBJ2-2, with a weak D call TRBD2 (6 bases). Germline CDR1 is MNHEY and CDR2 is SMNVEV (reference sequence). Trimming cost V 4 bases and J 2 bases, with 17 bases left between them. CDR3 size: 17 residues. The CDR3: CASSSSPRLGNTGELFF. CDR3 in DNA: TGTGCCAGCAGTTCTTCCCCGAGACTAGGAAACACCGGGGAGCTGTTTTTT.

This clonotype was recorded many times. This rearrangement joins TRBV7-9 to TRBJ2-5, with 9 nucleotides matching TRBD1. The V gene's germline CDR1 is SEHNR and CDR2 FQNEAQ (reference sequence). J lost 4 bases, V lost 5 bases, and 8 bases had no gene match. The CDR3 runs to 15 residues. DNA for the CDR3: TGTGCCAGCAGCGCACGGGGACAGGGTGTAGAGACCCAGTACTTC. The encoded protein is CASSARGQGVETQYF.

This clonotype has ten or more counts. The rearrangement joins TRBV12-3 or TRBV12-4 to TRBJ1-5, with D unresolved. The germline V and J ends were trimmed by 3 bases and 6 bases, with 9 bases remaining between them. The CDR3 is made up of 13 amino acids. For the CDR3, the DNA is TGTGCCAGCAGTTTGAGAGCGTCTCAGCCCCAGCATTTT. It specifies CASSLRASQPQHF.